This record covers a single T cell receptor beta chain. Its antigen is unidentified. The entry originates in a study of T cells in Graves' hyperthyroidism and ophthalmopathy. There were TCR beta CDR3 regions amplified from RNA transcripts. The HTBI primer set was used in a first-round RT-PCR of the TCR CDR3. TCRdb reanalysed the multiplex PCR reads using MiXCR and keeps one entry per CDR3 protein. The data contain about 400,000 distinct CDR3 sequences, about 15% of them singletons. Study findings and constraints: From stable hyperthyroidism, ophthalmopathy was set apart by a 13 V-J model.

This CDR3 has 14 residues. Trimming left V 0 bases short and J 8 bases short, with 8 bases between. Germline V lookup: CDR1 LGHDT, CDR2 YNNKEL (reference sequence). The rearrangement joins TRBV3-1 to TRBJ1-6; D is ambiguous. The receptor comes from a woman in her 30s with Graves' hyperthyroidism. Sequencing input: blood. The DNA for the CDR3 is TGTGCCAGCAGCCAAGATGGTAGATATTCACCCCTCCACTTT. The encoded protein is CASSQDGRYSPLHF.